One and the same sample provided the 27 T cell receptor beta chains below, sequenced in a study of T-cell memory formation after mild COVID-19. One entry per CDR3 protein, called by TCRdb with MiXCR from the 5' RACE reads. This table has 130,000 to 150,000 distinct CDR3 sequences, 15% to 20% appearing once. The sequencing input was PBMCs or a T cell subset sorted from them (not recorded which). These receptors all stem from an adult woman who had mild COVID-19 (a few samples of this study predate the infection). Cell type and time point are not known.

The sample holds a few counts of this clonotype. The CDR3 region is CASSGRGRAHEQYF. The CDR3 DNA reads as TGTGCCAGCAGTGGGAGGGGCAGGGCCCACGAGCAGTACTTC. The rearrangement uses TRBV2 and TRBJ2-7; D perhaps matches TRBD2 (6 bases). The V and J ends lost 4 bases and 5 bases respectively, with 15 bases between them. This CDR3 is 14 amino acids long. Germline V gene sequence: CDR1 SNHLY, CDR2 FYNNEI.

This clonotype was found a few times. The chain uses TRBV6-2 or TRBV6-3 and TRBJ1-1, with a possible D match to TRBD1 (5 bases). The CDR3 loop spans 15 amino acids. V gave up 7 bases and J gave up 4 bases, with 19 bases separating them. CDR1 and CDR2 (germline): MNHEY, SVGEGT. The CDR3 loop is CASTPRGVLVTEAFF. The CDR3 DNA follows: TGTGCCAGCACACCACGGGGGGTGTTGGTCACTGAAGCTTTCTTT.

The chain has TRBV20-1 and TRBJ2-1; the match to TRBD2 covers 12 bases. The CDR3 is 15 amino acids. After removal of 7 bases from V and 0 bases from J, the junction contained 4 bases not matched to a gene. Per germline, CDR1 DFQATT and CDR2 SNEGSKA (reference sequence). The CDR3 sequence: CSGTSGTSSYNEQFF. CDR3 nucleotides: TGCAGTGGGACTAGCGGGACAAGCTCCTACAATGAGCAGTTCTTC.

CDR3 sequence (DNA): TGTGCCAGCAGCCCTTCGGGGACCTATGGCTACACCTTC. Translated, it gives CASSPSGTYGYTF. The chain joins TRBV6-1 to TRBJ1-2, with D possibly TRBD1 on 5 matching bases. Looked up from germline, CDR1 is MNHNS and CDR2 is SASEGT. There are 13 residues in the CDR3. Trimming took 6 bases from V and 4 from J, leaving 12 bases between them.

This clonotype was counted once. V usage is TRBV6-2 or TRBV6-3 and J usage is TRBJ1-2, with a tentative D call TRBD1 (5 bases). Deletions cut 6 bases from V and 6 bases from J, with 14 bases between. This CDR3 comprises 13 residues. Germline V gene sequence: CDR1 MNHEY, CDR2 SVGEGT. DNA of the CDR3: TGTGCCAGCAGACGACGGACATCTAATGGCTACACCTTC. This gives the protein CASRRRTSNGYTF.

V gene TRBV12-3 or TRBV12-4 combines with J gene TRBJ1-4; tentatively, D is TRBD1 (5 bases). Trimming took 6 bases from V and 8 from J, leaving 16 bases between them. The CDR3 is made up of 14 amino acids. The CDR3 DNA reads TGTGCCAGCAGCCTCGCCGGGGCTGGGGAAAAACTGTTTTTT. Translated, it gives CASSLAGAGEKLFF.

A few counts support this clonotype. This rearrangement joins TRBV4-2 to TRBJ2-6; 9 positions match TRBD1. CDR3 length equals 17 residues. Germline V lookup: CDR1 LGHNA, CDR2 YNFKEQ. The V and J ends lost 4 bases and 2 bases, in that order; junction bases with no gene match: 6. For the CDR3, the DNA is TGTGCCAGCAGCCCGACAGGGGGGAATACTGGGGCCAACGTCCTGACTTTC. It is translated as CASSPTGGNTGANVLTF.

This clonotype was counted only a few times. CDR3: CASSTTSGGYNEQFF. The CDR3 bases are TGCGCCAGCAGCACTACTAGCGGGGGATACAATGAGCAGTTCTTC. The V call is TRBV4-1, the J call TRBJ2-1; TRBD2 aligns across 11 bases. Germline CDR1 is MGHRA and CDR2 is YSYEKL. CDR3 length: 15 residues. Unmatched junction bases numbered 4, after V lost 5 bases and J lost 4 bases.

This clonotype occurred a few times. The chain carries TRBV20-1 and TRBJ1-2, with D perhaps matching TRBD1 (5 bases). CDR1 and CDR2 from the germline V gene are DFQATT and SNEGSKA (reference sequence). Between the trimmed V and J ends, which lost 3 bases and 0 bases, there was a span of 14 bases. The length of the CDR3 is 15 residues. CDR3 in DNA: TGCAGTGCTAGCGACCGACAGCTGGCTAACTATGGCTACACCTTC. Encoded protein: CSASDRQLANYGYTF.

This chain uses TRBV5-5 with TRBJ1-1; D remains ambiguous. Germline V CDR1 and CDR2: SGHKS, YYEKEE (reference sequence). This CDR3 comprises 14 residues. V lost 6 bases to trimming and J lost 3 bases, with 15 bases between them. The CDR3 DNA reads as TGTGCCAGCACCCGCGCAGGATTGGACACTGAAGCTTTCTTT. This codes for CASTRAGLDTEAFF.

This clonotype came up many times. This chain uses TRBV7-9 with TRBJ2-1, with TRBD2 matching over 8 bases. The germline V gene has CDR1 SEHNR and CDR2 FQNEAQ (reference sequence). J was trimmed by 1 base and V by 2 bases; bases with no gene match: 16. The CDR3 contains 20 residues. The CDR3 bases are TGTGCCAGCAGCTTATGGATGGGGAGCGGGAGTCTCGGATCCTACAATGAGCAGTTCTTC. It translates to CASSLWMGSGSLGSYNEQFF.

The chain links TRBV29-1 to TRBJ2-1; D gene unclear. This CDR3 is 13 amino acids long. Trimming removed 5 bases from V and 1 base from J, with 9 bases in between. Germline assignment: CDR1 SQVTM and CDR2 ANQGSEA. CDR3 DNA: TGCAGCGTTTCGACTGGGTCCTACAATGAGCAGTTCTTC. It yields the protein CSVSTGSYNEQFF.

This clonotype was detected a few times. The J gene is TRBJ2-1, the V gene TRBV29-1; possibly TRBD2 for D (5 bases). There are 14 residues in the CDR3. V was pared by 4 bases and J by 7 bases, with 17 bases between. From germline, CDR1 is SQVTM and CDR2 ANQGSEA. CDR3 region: CSVVGSSPGNEQFF. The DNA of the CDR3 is TGCAGCGTTGTTGGCTCTTCTCCGGGAAATGAGCAGTTCTTC.

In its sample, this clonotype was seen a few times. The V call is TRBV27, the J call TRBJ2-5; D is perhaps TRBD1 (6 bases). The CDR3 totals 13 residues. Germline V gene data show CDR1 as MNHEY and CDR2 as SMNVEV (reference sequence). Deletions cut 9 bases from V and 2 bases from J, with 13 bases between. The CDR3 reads CARTTGLQETQYF. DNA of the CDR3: TGTGCCAGGACGACAGGCTTACAAGAGACCCAGTACTTC.

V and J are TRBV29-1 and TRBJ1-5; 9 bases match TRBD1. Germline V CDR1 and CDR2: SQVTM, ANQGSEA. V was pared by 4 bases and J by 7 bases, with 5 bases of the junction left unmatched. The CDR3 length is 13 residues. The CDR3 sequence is CSVGQGVRQPQHF. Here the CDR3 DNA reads TGCAGCGTTGGACAGGGGGTACGACAGCCCCAGCATTTT.

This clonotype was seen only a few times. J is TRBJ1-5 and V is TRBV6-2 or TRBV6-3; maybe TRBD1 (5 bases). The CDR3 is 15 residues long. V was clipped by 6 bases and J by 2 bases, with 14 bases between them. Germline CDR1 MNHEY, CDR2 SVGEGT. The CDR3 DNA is TGTGCCAGCAGCTCCCCTGGGACGGGCAATCAGCCCCAGCATTTT. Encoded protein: CASSSPGTGNQPQHF.

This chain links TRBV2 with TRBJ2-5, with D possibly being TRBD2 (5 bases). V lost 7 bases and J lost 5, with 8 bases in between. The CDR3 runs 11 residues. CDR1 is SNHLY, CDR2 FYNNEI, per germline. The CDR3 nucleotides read TGTGCCAGCACAAGCGGCGAGACCCAGTACTTC. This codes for CASTSGETQYF.

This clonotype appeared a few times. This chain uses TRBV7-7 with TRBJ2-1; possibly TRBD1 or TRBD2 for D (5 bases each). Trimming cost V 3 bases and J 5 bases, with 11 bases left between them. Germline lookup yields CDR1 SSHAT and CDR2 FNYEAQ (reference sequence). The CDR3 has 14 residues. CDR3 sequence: CASSLGTDNNEQFF. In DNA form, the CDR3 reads TGTGCCAGCAGCTTGGGGACGGATAACAATGAGCAGTTCTTC.

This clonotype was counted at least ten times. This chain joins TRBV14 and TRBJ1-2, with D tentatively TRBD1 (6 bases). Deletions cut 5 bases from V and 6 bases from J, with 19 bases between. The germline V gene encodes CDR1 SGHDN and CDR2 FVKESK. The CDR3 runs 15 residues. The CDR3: CASSRSITGFDGYTF. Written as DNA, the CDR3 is TGTGCCAGCAGCAGATCCATCACAGGGTTCGATGGCTACACCTTC.

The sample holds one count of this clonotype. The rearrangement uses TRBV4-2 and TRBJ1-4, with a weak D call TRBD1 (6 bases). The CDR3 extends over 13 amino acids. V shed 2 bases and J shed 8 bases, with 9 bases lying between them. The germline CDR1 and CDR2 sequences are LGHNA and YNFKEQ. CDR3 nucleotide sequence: TGTGCCAGCAGCCAACAAGACAGGGAAAAACTGTTTTTT. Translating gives CASSQQDREKLFF.

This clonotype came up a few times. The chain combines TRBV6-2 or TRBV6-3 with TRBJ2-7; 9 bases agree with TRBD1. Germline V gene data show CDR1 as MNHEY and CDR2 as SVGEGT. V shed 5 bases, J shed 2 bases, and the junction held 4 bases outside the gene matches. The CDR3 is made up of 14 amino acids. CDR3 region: CASSDRTGAYEQYF. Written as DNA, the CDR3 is TGTGCCAGCAGTGACAGGACAGGGGCCTACGAGCAGTACTTC.

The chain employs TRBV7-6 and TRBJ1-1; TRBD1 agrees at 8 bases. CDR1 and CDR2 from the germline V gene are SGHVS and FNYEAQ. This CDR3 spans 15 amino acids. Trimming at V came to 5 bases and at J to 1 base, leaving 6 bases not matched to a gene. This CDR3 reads CASSTRTGKNTEAFF. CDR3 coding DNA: TGTGCCAGCAGCACCCGGACAGGGAAGAACACTGAAGCTTTCTTT.

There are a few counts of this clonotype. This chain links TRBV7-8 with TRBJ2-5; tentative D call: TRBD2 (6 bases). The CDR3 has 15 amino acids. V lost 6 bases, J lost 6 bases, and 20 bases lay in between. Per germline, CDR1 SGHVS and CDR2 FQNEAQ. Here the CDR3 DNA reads TGTGCCAGCAGTGCCCCGGCGGGAAGGTGGAAGACCCAGTACTTC. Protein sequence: CASSAPAGRWKTQYF.

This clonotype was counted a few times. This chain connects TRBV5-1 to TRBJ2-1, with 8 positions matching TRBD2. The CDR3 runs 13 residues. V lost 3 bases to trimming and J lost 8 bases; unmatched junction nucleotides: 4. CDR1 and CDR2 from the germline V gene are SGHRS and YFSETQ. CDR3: CASSSSGSYEQFF. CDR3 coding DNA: TGCGCCAGCAGCTCGAGCGGGAGCTATGAGCAGTTCTTC.

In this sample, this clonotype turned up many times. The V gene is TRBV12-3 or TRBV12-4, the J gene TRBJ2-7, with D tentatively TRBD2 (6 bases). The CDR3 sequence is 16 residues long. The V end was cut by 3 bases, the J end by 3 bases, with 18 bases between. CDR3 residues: CASSLHEFAGRYEQYF. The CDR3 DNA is TGTGCCAGCAGTTTGCATGAGTTTGCGGGACGCTACGAGCAGTACTTC.

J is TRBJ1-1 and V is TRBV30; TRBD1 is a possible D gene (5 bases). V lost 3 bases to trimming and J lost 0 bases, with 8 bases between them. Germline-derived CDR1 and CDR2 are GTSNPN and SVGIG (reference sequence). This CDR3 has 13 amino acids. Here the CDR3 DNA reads TGTGCCTGGAGCCTACAGGTGAACACTGAAGCTTTCTTT. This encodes CAWSLQVNTEAFF.

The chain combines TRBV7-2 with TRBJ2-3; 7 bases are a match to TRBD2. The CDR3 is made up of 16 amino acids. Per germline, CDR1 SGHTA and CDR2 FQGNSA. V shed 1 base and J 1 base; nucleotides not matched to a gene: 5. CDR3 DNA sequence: TGTGCCAGCAGCTTAGAGCCACTAGCGCGCACAGATACGCAGTATTTT. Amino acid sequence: CASSLEPLARTDTQYF.